This T cell receptor beta chain was captured by sequencing in a study of CD8+ T cells in alopecia areata. Findings of the study overall: Scalp specimens additionally yield sequences from normal skin's resident alphabeta T cells. Across lesional scalp, and particularly alopecia totalis/universalis, clonality surpassed that of normal scalp.

Once RNA had been extracted, it was reverse transcribed into cDNA to act as the sequencing template. The repertoire was sequenced with immunoSEQ multiplex PCR; TCRdb's copy has only in-frame clones and lacks some. The repertoire holds under 150,000 clones, with roughly 50% as singletons. On this clone: Its antigen remains unknown.

V lost 3 bases and J 6 bases, leaving 9 bases between the germline ends. CDR3 length: 12 residues. Germline CDR1 reads SGHAT; CDR2 reads FQNNGV. Sequencing input: NKG2D-low CD8+ T cells sorted from blood. This chain uses TRBV11-2 with TRBJ2-7; no reliable D call. This clonotype was sampled from a human donor with alopecia areata. The CDR3 protein is CASSFYSGEQYF. The CDR3 nucleotides read TGTGCCAGCAGCTTCTACAGTGGCGAGCAGTACTTC.